Shown below are 15 T cell receptor beta chains from a single sample sequenced in a study of blood T cell repertoires in COVID-19. Sequenced by immunoSEQ multiplex PCR; TCRdb stores in-frame clones only, minus some. Of approximately 68,000 clones detected, roughly 81% appear once; the ten largest clones hold roughly 8.3%. The sample consisted of peripheral blood. The receptors stem from a human donor in a cohort sampled during active COVID-19.

This chain links TRBV28 with TRBJ2-7; a possible D gene is TRBD2 (6 bases). The germline V gene has CDR1 MDHEN and CDR2 SYDVKM. The CDR3 contains 14 residues. V shed 2 bases and J shed 9 bases, with 17 bases lying between them. In nucleotides, the CDR3 is TGTGCCAGCAGTTTAGGGGGGAAGTCGAACGTGCAGTACTTC. The encoded protein is CASSLGGKSNVQYF.

V is TRBV5-4 and J is TRBJ1-1, with 9 bases identical to TRBD1. From germline, CDR1 is SGHNT and CDR2 YYREEE (reference sequence). CDR3 length: 14 amino acids. J was trimmed by 7 bases and V by 0 bases; bases with no gene match: 4. The DNA for the CDR3 is TGTGCCAGCAGCTTGGGGGACAGGGACATTGAAGCTTTCTTT. It translates to CASSLGDRDIEAFF.

This sequence joins TRBV7-2 and TRBJ2-7; 9 bases line up with TRBD2. Germline lookup yields CDR1 SGHTA and CDR2 FQGNSA. The CDR3 sequence is 14 residues long. The J segment lost 4 bases and the V segment lost 8 bases, leaving 9 bases of the junction unmatched. The CDR3 DNA sequence: TGTGCCAGCTCCTTAGCGGGAGTAGTGTACGAGCAGTACTTC. It specifies CASSLAGVVYEQYF.

The chain joins TRBV5-3 to TRBJ1-2; TRBD1 aligns across 9 bases. TRBV5-3 is assigned to the ORF class and has an uncertain function. The CDR3 loop spans 14 amino acids. Trimming cost V 4 bases and J 6 bases; bases outside gene matches: 7. DNA for the CDR3: TGTGCCAGAAGCGGCCTCGACAGGGGGAATGGCTACACCTTC. Encoded protein: CARSGLDRGNGYTF.

The J gene is TRBJ2-7, the V gene TRBV27, with TRBD2 matching 9 bases. V shed 6 bases and J 6 bases; nucleotides not matched to a gene: 12. CDR3 length: 15 residues. The germline CDR1 and CDR2 sequences are MNHEY and SMNVEV (reference sequence). The CDR3 nucleotides are TGTGCCAGCAGGAGGCTAGCGGGAAGGAAGGCCGAGCAGTACTTC. It translates to CASRRLAGRKAEQYF.

V gene TRBV2 combines with J gene TRBJ2-1; tentatively, D is TRBD2 (5 bases). Trimming took 4 bases from V and 3 from J, leaving 10 bases between them. This CDR3 is built from 14 residues. The V gene's germline CDR1 is SNHLY and CDR2 FYNNEI. As DNA, the CDR3 is TGTGCCAGCAGTGGGCTAGCAGACTACAATGAGCAGTTCTTC. Translating it yields CASSGLADYNEQFF.

J is TRBJ2-1 and V is TRBV9; 9 bases are shared with TRBD2. Losses at the gene ends were 8 bases for V and 9 bases for J; bases not matched to a gene: 12. This CDR3 spans 14 amino acids. Germline CDR1 reads SGDLS; CDR2 reads YYNGEE. The CDR3 DNA follows: TGTGCCAGTTCTTCGGCGGGAGGGCCTGGTGAGCAGTTCTTC. Amino acid sequence: CASSSAGGPGEQFF. Drawing the rest from reference TRBV9 and TRBJ2-1, the complete variable domain is DSGVTQTPKHLITATGQRVTLRCSPRSGDLSVYWYQQSLDQGLQFLIQYYNGEERAKGNILERFSAQQFPDLHSELNLSSLELGDSALYFCASSSAGGPGEQFFGPGTRLTVL.

This clone showed up just a few times. The J gene is TRBJ2-7, the V gene TRBV5-1; the match to TRBD2 covers 12 bases. Germline lookup yields CDR1 SGHRS and CDR2 YFSETQ. The CDR3 length is 14 residues. J was trimmed by 3 bases and V by 6 bases; bases with no gene match: 4. The CDR3 nucleotides are TGCGCCAGCACCACACTAGCGGGAGGCTACGAGCAGTACTTC. Translating gives CASTTLAGGYEQYF.

The genes are TRBV6-5 and TRBJ1-1; 7 nucleotides match TRBD1. The junction had 4 bases not matched to a gene; V was cut back by 6 bases and J by 3 bases. Germline CDR1 is MNHEY and CDR2 is SVGAGI. The CDR3 is 13 amino acids. CDR3 in amino acids: CASRTGPYTEAFF. The CDR3 nucleotides read TGTGCCAGCAGGACAGGGCCTTACACTGAAGCTTTCTTT.

DNA of the CDR3: TGTGCCAGCTCTCCGGCAGGGGGGATACGCGAGCAATCCTACGAGCAGTACTTC. This translates into CASSPAGGIREQSYEQYF. V is TRBV7-9 and J is TRBJ2-7, with D perhaps matching TRBD1 (7 bases). CDR1 is SEHNR, CDR2 FQNEAQ, per germline (reference sequence). The CDR3 length is 18 residues. The V and J ends lost 8 bases and 1 base respectively, with 27 bases between them.

The genes are TRBV24-1 and TRBJ1-2, with D possibly matching TRBD1 (6 bases). The V end was cut by 5 bases, the J end by 8 bases, with 14 bases between. Germline CDR1 KGHDR, CDR2 SFDVKD. The CDR3 is made up of 13 amino acids. The CDR3 here is CATSAGGVYGYTF. In DNA form, the CDR3 reads TGTGCCACCAGTGCGGGGGGCGTCTACGGCTACACCTTC.

V gene TRBV27 combines with J gene TRBJ2-7; TRBD2 matches at 11 bases. V shed 8 bases, J shed 4 bases, and the junction held 10 bases outside the gene matches. The CDR3 has 15 amino acids. Germline values: CDR1 MNHEY, CDR2 SMNVEV (reference sequence). CDR3 protein: CASRTSSGRIYEQYF. CDR3 coding DNA: TGTGCCAGCCGGACATCTAGCGGGAGGATATACGAGCAGTACTTC.

This chain uses TRBV18 with TRBJ1-2, with TRBD1 matching over 11 bases. The CDR3 covers 15 residues. Germline V gene lookup returns CDR1 KGHSH and CDR2 LQKENI. V shed 4 bases, J shed 6 bases, and the junction held 7 bases outside the gene matches. CDR3 amino acids: CASSLVGQGANGYTF. DNA for the CDR3: TGTGCCAGCTCACTTGTTGGACAGGGGGCGAATGGCTACACCTTC.

The chain recombines TRBV18 with TRBJ2-5, with D tentatively TRBD2 (7 bases). V lost 3 bases to trimming and J lost 1 base, with 15 bases between them. CDR3 length equals 16 residues. The germline V gene encodes CDR1 KGHSH and CDR2 LQKENI. CDR3 sequence: CASSPRGGSPQETQYF. Written as DNA, the CDR3 is TGTGCCAGCTCACCCAGGGGAGGGTCACCCCAAGAGACCCAGTACTTC.

This clone has just a few counts. The V and J genes are TRBV7-8 and TRBJ1-3, with 8 bases aligning to TRBD1. The germline CDR1 and CDR2 sequences are SGHVS and FQNEAQ. V was clipped by 7 bases and J by 3 bases; unmatched bases: 5. This CDR3 contains 14 residues. The CDR3 DNA reads as TGTGCCAGCACCCTGACAGGGGTTGGAAACACCATATATTTT. The encoded protein is CASTLTGVGNTIYF.